Each of the 31 T cell receptor beta chains below was sequenced from the same sample in a study of cytotoxic CD8 clonotypes in ibrutinib-treated CLL. The table came from immunoSEQ multiplex PCR; TCRdb's copy has only in-frame clones and leaves some out. The sample has some 150,000 clones, 70% to 80% seen once. The sample consisted of PBMCs, taken after 24 months of ibrutinib treatment. Source of these receptors: a human donor with chronic lymphocytic leukemia.

This chain joins TRBV19 and TRBJ1-2; D unclear. CDR1 and CDR2 (germline): LNHDA, SQIVND (reference sequence). The CDR3 covers 13 residues. The V and J ends lost 0 bases and 7 bases respectively, with 9 bases between them. The CDR3 spells CASSIDSTRGYTF. CDR3 coding DNA: TGTGCCAGTAGTATAGACTCGACTCGTGGCTACACCTTC. Supplemented by reference TRBV19 and TRBJ1-2, the full variable domain reads DGGITQSPKYLFRKEGQNVTLSCEQNLNHDAMYWYRQDPGQGLRLIYYSQIVNDFQKGDIAEGYSVSREKKESFPLTVTSAQKNPTAFYLCASSIDSTRGYTFGSGTRLTVV.

This rearrangement joins TRBV9 to TRBJ2-2; D ambiguous. CDR1 SGDLS and CDR2 YYNGEE come from the germline V gene. V was trimmed by 0 bases and J by 6 bases, leaving 12 bases between them. This CDR3 spans 15 amino acids. CDR3 nucleotides: TGTGCCAGCAGCGTAGGAACCTTGGAGTCCGGGGAGCTGTTTTTT. It codes for CASSVGTLESGELFF. Supplemented by reference TRBV9 and TRBJ2-2, the full variable domain reads DSGVTQTPKHLITATGQRVTLRCSPRSGDLSVYWYQQSLDQGLQFLIQYYNGEERAKGNILERFSAQQFPDLHSELNLSSLELGDSALYFCASSVGTLESGELFFGEGSRLTVL.

The rearrangement uses TRBV4-3 and TRBJ2-2; D is perhaps TRBD2 (5 bases). This CDR3 comprises 14 residues. CDR1 and CDR2 (germline): LGHNA, YSLEER. Trimming pared 1 base from V and 8 bases from J, leaving 11 bases between. The CDR3: CASSQVDSGGELFF. The CDR3 nucleotides are TGCGCCAGCAGCCAAGTGGACTCTGGAGGGGAGCTGTTTTTT.

This clone was picked up a small number of times. The J gene is TRBJ1-4, the V gene TRBV9; D is ambiguous. CDR3 length equals 15 residues. Germline-derived CDR1 and CDR2 are SGDLS and YYNGEE. V was pared by 0 bases and J by 0 bases, with 6 bases between. The CDR3 DNA is TGTGCCAGCAGCGTAGGTCATGCAACTAATGAAAAACTGTTTTTT. Translating gives CASSVGHATNEKLFF.

This clone has only one observation. The V and J genes are TRBV7-3 and TRBJ2-3; D is unclear. CDR3 length: 14 residues. V was pared by 5 bases and J by 8 bases, with 17 bases between. CDR1 and CDR2 (germline): SGHTA, FQGTGA. This CDR3 is CASSPDPSRVTQYF. The DNA of the CDR3 is TGTGCCAGCAGCCCGGACCCAAGTAGGGTTACGCAGTATTTT.

CDR3 sequence reads: CASSLEWGQGGTQYF. In DNA form, the CDR3 reads TGTGCCAGCAGCTTGGAATGGGGCCAGGGTGGGACGCAGTATTTT. The chain combines TRBV5-4 with TRBJ2-3, with D perhaps TRBD1 (5 bases). The CDR3 covers 15 residues. Trimming left V 0 bases short and J 9 bases short, with 17 bases between. Germline V CDR1 and CDR2: SGHNT, YYREEE (reference sequence).

The table lists this clone with many counts. The CDR3 loop reads CASGRRVTGGTNEKLFF. CDR3 nucleotides: TGTGCCAGCGGCCGCAGGGTAACAGGGGGGACTAATGAAAAACTGTTTTTT. The chain couples TRBV2 to TRBJ1-4, with 8 nucleotides matching TRBD1. V shed 8 bases, J shed 2 bases, and the junction held 13 bases outside the gene matches. CDR1 and CDR2 (germline): SNHLY, FYNNEI. The CDR3 is 17 residues long.

In this sample, this clone turned up once. The chain couples TRBV6-1 to TRBJ2-7; TRBD1 aligns across 10 bases. The CDR3 runs to 14 residues. Looked up from germline, CDR1 is MNHNS and CDR2 is SASEGT. V trimming: 3 bases; J trimming: 3 bases; junction bases outside the gene matches: 2. The chain's CDR3 is CASSDGTGDYEQYF. The CDR3 bases are TGTGCCAGCAGTGACGGGACAGGGGACTACGAGCAGTACTTC.

The chain has TRBV27 and TRBJ2-5; D could derive from TRBD1 or TRBD2 (5 bases each). V was shortened by 3 bases and J by 6 bases, with 17 bases between the two germline ends. Germline CDR1 reads MNHEY; CDR2 reads SMNVEV (reference sequence). The CDR3 sequence is 15 residues long. In DNA, the CDR3 is TGTGCCAGCAGTTTTTTCGCCGGGACCGGACAGACCCAGTACTTC. Translating it yields CASSFFAGTGQTQYF.

This clone was seen just once. The V and J genes are TRBV6-6 and TRBJ1-3; a possible D gene is TRBD1 (6 bases). CDR1 is MNHNY and CDR2 is SVGAGI in the germline V gene (reference sequence). Trimming took 2 bases from V and 4 from J, leaving 15 bases between them. CDR3 size: 16 residues. CDR3 protein: CASSYGDTLGGNTIYF. CDR3 bases: TGTGCCAGCAGTTACGGGGACACCCTGGGGGGAAACACCATATATTTT.

The gene calls are TRBV29-1 and TRBJ1-2; possible D gene TRBD1, 6 bases. The V gene's germline CDR1 is SQVTM and CDR2 ANQGSEA. V lost 4 bases to trimming and J lost 6 bases, with 15 bases between them. The CDR3 covers 13 residues. The CDR3 DNA follows: TGCAGCGTTGTGGGGGGGCGCATTAATGGCTACACCTTC. Encoded protein: CSVVGGRINGYTF. The complete variable domain, with remaining parts taken from reference TRBV29-1 and TRBJ1-2, reads SAVISQKPSRDICQRGTSLTIQCQVDSQVTMMFWYRQQPGQSLTLIATANQGSEATYESGFVIDKFPISRPNLTFSTLTVSNMSPEDSSIYLCSVVGGRINGYTFGSGTRLTVV.

This clone was picked up one time. The chain couples TRBV27 to TRBJ2-7; 8 bases are shared with TRBD2. The CDR3 length is 15 residues. CDR1 is MNHEY and CDR2 is SMNVEV in the germline V gene (reference sequence). With V trimmed by 0 bases and J by 7 bases, 8 bases remained unmatched. For the CDR3, the DNA is TGTGCCAGCAGTTTATCCCCCGGGGGGGTATGGGAGCAGTACTTC. Protein: CASSLSPGGVWEQYF.

This chain uses TRBV5-1 with TRBJ1-2, with D perhaps matching TRBD1 (6 bases). The CDR3 runs 15 residues. The V gene's germline CDR1 is SGHRS and CDR2 YFSETQ. V lost 1 base and J 4 bases, leaving 14 bases between the germline ends. CDR3 in amino acids: CASSLLDSVPYGYTF. The CDR3 nucleotides are TGCGCCAGCAGCTTGCTGGACAGCGTACCCTATGGCTACACCTTC.

The J gene is TRBJ2-7, the V gene TRBV6-1, with D perhaps matching TRBD2 (5 bases). Trimming pared 4 bases from V and 7 bases from J, leaving 11 bases between. The CDR3 is 12 amino acids. Germline V gives CDR1 MNHNS, CDR2 SASEGT. The CDR3 DNA follows: TGTGCCAGCAGTGTGGAGGCGGGTGAGCAGTACTTC. Protein product: CASSVEAGEQYF.

This chain uses TRBV10-3 with TRBJ1-1, with D possibly matching TRBD1 (5 bases). Between the trimmed V and J ends, which lost 3 bases and 2 bases, there was a span of 13 bases. The CDR3 contains 15 residues. Germline CDR1 ENHRY, CDR2 SYGVKD. The CDR3 region is CAISDPTESNTEAFF. CDR3 DNA sequence: TGTGCCATCAGTGATCCGACAGAATCTAACACTGAAGCTTTCTTT.

The chain couples TRBV27 to TRBJ2-1; 7 nucleotides agree with TRBD2. V shed 4 bases, J shed 2 bases, and the junction held 8 bases outside the gene matches. The CDR3 has 16 amino acids. The V gene's germline CDR1 is MNHEY and CDR2 SMNVEV (reference sequence). CDR3 loop: CASSSLLAPAYNEQFF. Written as DNA, the CDR3 is TGTGCCAGCAGTTCGCTACTAGCGCCGGCCTACAATGAGCAGTTCTTC.

This rearrangement joins TRBV6-6 to TRBJ1-2; possible D gene TRBD1, 5 bases. Germline-derived CDR1 and CDR2 are MNHNY and SVGAGI (reference sequence). V was pared by 6 bases and J by 5 bases, with 19 bases between. CDR3 length equals 15 residues. The CDR3 reads CASRAPGGAGYGYTF. In nucleotides, the CDR3 is TGTGCCAGCAGAGCCCCAGGAGGGGCGGGGTATGGCTACACCTTC.

This clone turned up a few times. The chain has TRBV7-3 and TRBJ1-1, with 8 bases lining up with TRBD1. CDR3 size: 13 residues. Germline CDR1 is SGHTA and CDR2 is FQGTGA. V shed 5 bases, J shed 3 bases, and the junction held 2 bases outside the gene matches. CDR3 in DNA: TGTGCCAGCAGCCCGACAGGGGACACTGAAGCTTTCTTT. Translated, it gives CASSPTGDTEAFF. The full variable domain, in which reference TRBV7-3 and TRBJ1-1 provide the parts outside the CDR3, is GAGVSQTPSNKVTEKGKYVELRCDPISGHTALYWYRQSLGQGPEFLIYFQGTGAADDSGLPNDRFFAVRPEGSVSTLKIQRTERGDSAVYLCASSPTGDTEAFFGQGTRLTVV.

The V gene is TRBV4-2, the J gene TRBJ2-5; TRBD2 is a possible D gene (7 bases). Germline V gene sequence: CDR1 LGHNA, CDR2 YNFKEQ. This CDR3 has 14 residues. Trimming cost V 1 base and J 7 bases, with 13 bases left between them. CDR3 bases: TGTGCCAGCAGCCAAGTTGGGGGGGCGATGACCCAGTACTTC. Translation: CASSQVGGAMTQYF.

The chain carries TRBV9 and TRBJ1-5; D not certain. Germline values: CDR1 SGDLS, CDR2 YYNGEE. The length of the CDR3 is 13 residues. Trimming shortened V by 7 bases and J by 5 bases, and 13 bases separated the two germline ends. The CDR3 DNA follows: TGTGCCAGCTCCCAAAACACAGATCAGCCCCAGCATTTT. This codes for CASSQNTDQPQHF.

Concerning this clone itself: Other DNA sequences from this sample encode an identical CDR3 as well. The chain recombines TRBV30 with TRBJ1-1; D is unclear. The CDR3 spans 11 residues. Germline CDR1 is GTSNPN and CDR2 is SVGIG (reference sequence). V was cut by 0 bases and J by 6 bases, with 5 bases left in between. CDR3 amino acids: CAWSVGPEAFF. The CDR3, as DNA: TGTGCCTGGAGTGTAGGACCTGAAGCTTTCTTT.

The rearrangement links TRBV7-2 to TRBJ1-1; 7 bases map to TRBD1. There are 14 residues in the CDR3. Germline V gene data show CDR1 as SGHTA and CDR2 as FQGNSA. After removal of 7 bases from V and 1 base from J, the junction contained 6 bases not matched to a gene. CDR3 residues: CASNPRTGNTEAFF. The CDR3 coding sequence is TGTGCCAGCAACCCTAGGACAGGGAACACTGAAGCTTTCTTT. The whole variable domain, filled in from reference TRBV7-2 and TRBJ1-1, reads GAGVSQSPSNKVTEKGKDVELRCDPISGHTALYWYRQSLGQGLEFLIYFQGNSAPDKSGLPSDRFSAERTGGSVSTLTIQRTQQEDSAVYLCASNPRTGNTEAFFGQGTRLTVV.

The chain joins TRBV2 to TRBJ1-5; tentative D call: TRBD1 (6 bases). V was clipped by 6 bases and J by 4 bases, with 16 bases between them. CDR3 length: 15 amino acids. Germline CDR1 is SNHLY and CDR2 is FYNNEI. The CDR3 region is CASRGQSSANQPQHF. In DNA form, the CDR3 reads TGTGCCAGCAGAGGACAGTCAAGCGCAAATCAGCCCCAGCATTTT.

The chain employs TRBV7-2 and TRBJ2-3; 9 bases fit TRBD2. J lost 4 bases, V lost 1 base, and 6 bases had no gene match. The CDR3 contains 16 residues. Germline CDR1 is SGHTA and CDR2 is FQGNSA. For the CDR3, the DNA is TGTGCCAGCAGCTTAGAGTCAGCGGGGGGCGCAGATACGCAGTATTTT. This gives the protein CASSLESAGGADTQYF.

The J gene is TRBJ2-1, the V gene TRBV6-6, with D perhaps TRBD2 (6 bases). The germline V gene encodes CDR1 MNHNY and CDR2 SVGAGI (reference sequence). V was shortened by 2 bases and J by 8 bases, with 19 bases between the two germline ends. The CDR3 is made up of 16 amino acids. The DNA of the CDR3 is TGTGCCAGCAGTTACGGACGGCGGCGTGGAGGGGATGAGCAGTTCTTC. Protein product: CASSYGRRRGGDEQFF.

The chain couples TRBV7-9 to TRBJ1-5; the D is unclear. Germline loops: CDR1 SEHNR, CDR2 FQNEAQ (reference sequence). The CDR3 length is 12 residues. V dropped 1 base and J dropped 12 bases, with 10 bases sitting between them. The CDR3 protein is CASSLGGSNQHF. CDR3 nucleotides: TGTGCCAGCAGCTTAGGTGGCAGCAACCAGCATTTT.

This clone was seen a handful of times. V usage is TRBV30 and J usage is TRBJ1-5, with a tentative D call TRBD1 (6 bases). V lost 1 base to trimming and J lost 4 bases, with 11 bases between them. CDR1 is GTSNPN, CDR2 SVGIG, per germline (reference sequence). The CDR3 sequence is 14 residues long. CDR3 sequence: CAWSEGHSNQPQHF. DNA of the CDR3: TGTGCCTGGAGTGAGGGACACTCAAATCAGCCCCAGCATTTT.

This clone was detected once. This chain uses TRBV10-3 with TRBJ2-4; 8 bases align to TRBD1. From germline, CDR1 is ENHRY and CDR2 SYGVKD. V shed 6 bases, J shed 2 bases, and the junction held 15 bases outside the gene matches. CDR3 size: 18 residues. The CDR3 DNA follows: TGTGCCATCAGCCAGACAGGGGAGGTAGGCGTATCCAAAAACATTCAGTACTTC. Its translation: CAISQTGEVGVSKNIQYF.

The V gene is TRBV7-9, the J gene TRBJ1-1; 7 nucleotides align to TRBD1. The CDR3 covers 15 residues. J lost 5 bases, V lost 5 bases, and 11 bases had no gene match. Germline assignment: CDR1 SEHNR and CDR2 FQNEAQ (reference sequence). CDR3 DNA: TGTGCCAGCAGCCCCGCGGGCACCAGGGGGACTGAAGCTTTCTTT. Protein product: CASSPAGTRGTEAFF.

The chain uses TRBV28 and TRBJ1-5; maybe TRBD1 (6 bases). In germline, CDR1 is MDHEN, CDR2 SYDVKM. Between the trimmed V and J ends, which lost 8 bases and 9 bases, there was a span of 11 bases. CDR3 size: 11 residues. CDR3 in amino acids: CASPRGAPQHF. DNA for the CDR3: TGTGCCAGCCCCAGGGGAGCGCCCCAGCATTTT.

V is TRBV10-3 and J is TRBJ2-5; D unresolved. Trimming shortened V by 11 bases and J by 3 bases, and 16 bases separated the two germline ends. CDR3 size: 13 residues. Germline V gene sequence: CDR1 ENHRY, CDR2 SYGVKD. The CDR3 nucleotides are TGTGCCTCCGCCCCGGGCTTAGAAGAGACCCAGTACTTC. Its translation: CASAPGLEETQYF.